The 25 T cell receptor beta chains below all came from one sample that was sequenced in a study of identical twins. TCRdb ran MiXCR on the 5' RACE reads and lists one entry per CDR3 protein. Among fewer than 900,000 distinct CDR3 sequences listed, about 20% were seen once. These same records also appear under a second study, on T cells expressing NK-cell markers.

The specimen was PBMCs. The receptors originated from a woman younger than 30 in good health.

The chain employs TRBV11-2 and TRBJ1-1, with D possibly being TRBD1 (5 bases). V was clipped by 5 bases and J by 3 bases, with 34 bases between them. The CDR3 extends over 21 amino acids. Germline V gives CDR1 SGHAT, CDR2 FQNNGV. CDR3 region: CASSRFLGRDRRRPADTEAFF. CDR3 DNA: TGTGCCAGCAGCCGATTCCTGGGCCGAGACAGACGGCGACCCGCGGACACTGAAGCTTTCTTT.

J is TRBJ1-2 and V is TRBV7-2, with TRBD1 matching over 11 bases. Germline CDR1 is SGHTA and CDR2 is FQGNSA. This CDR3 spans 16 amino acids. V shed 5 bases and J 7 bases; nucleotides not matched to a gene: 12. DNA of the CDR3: TGTGCCAGCAGCCCGTCGGACAGGGGGCGCCTCGGTGGCTACACCTTC. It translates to CASSPSDRGRLGGYTF.

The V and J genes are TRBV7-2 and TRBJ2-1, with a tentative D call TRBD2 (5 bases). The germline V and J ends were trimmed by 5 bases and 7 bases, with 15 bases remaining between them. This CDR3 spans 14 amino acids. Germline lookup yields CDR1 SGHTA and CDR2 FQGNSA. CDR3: CASSPERRRNEQFF. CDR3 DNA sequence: TGTGCCAGCAGCCCAGAGAGGCGGAGGAATGAGCAGTTCTTC.

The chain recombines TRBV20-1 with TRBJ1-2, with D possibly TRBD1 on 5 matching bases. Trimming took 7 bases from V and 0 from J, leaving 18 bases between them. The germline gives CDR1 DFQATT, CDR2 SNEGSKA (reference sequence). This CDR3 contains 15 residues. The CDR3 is CSVRDRGSTNYGYTF. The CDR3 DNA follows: TGCAGTGTTCGGGATAGGGGAAGCACTAACTATGGCTACACCTTC.

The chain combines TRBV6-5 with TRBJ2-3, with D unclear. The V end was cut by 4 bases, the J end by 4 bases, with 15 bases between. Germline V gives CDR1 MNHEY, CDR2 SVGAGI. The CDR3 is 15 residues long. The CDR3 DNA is TGTGCCAGCAGTTTTACACTGGGGAATCCAGATACGCAGTATTTT. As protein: CASSFTLGNPDTQYF.

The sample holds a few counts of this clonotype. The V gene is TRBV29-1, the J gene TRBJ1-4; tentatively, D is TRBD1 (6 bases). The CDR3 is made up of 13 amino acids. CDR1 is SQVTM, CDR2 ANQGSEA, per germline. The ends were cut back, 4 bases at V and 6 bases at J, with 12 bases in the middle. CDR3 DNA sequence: TGCAGCGTTGCGGGGGCGAATTATGAAAAACTGTTTTTT. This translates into CSVAGANYEKLFF.

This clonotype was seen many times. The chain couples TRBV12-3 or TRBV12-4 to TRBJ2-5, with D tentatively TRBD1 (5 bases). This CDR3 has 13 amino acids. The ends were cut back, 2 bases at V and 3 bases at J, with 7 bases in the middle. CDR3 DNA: TGTGCCAGCAGTTTATACAGGAAAGAGACCCAGTACTTC. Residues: CASSLYRKETQYF.

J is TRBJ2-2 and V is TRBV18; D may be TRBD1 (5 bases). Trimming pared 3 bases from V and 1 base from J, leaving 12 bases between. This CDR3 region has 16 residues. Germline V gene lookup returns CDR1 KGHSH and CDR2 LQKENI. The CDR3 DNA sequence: TGTGCCAGCTCACCCCTTCGCAGGGTGAACACCGGGGAGCTGTTTTTT. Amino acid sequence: CASSPLRRVNTGELFF.

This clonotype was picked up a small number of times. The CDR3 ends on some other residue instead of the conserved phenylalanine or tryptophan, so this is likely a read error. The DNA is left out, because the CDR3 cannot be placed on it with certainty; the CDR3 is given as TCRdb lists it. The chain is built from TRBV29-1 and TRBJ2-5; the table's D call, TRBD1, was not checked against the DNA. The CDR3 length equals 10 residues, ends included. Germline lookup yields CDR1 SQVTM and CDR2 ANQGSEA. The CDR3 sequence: CSVGEGQGVL.

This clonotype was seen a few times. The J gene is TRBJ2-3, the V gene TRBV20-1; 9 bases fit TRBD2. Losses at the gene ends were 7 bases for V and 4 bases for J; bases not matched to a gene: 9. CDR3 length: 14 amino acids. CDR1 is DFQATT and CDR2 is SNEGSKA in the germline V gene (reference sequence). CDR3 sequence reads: CSVRLAGAPDTQYF. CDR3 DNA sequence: TGCAGTGTACGATTAGCGGGGGCCCCAGATACGCAGTATTTT.

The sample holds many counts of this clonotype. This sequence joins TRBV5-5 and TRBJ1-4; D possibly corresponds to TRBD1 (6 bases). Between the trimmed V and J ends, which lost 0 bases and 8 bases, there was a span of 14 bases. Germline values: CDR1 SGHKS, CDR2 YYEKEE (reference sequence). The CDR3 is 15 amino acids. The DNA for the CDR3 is TGTGCCAGCAGCTTGGAGGGGGACGACGTGGAAAAACTGTTTTTT. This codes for CASSLEGDDVEKLFF.

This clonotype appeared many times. CDR3 sequence (DNA): TGCAGTGCTCCGGGACAGATTTCAGATACGCAGTATTTT. Its protein product is CSAPGQISDTQYF. The rearrangement links TRBV20-1 to TRBJ2-3, with 7 bases aligning to TRBD1. The length of the CDR3 is 13 residues. V lost 5 bases and J lost 4; bases outside the gene matches: 6. Germline loops: CDR1 DFQATT, CDR2 SNEGSKA (reference sequence).

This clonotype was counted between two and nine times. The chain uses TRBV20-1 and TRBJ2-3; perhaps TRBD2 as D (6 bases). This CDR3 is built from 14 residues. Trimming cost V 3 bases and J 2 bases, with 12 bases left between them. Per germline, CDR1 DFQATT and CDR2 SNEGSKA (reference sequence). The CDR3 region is CSASGDSYTDTQYF. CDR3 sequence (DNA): TGCAGTGCTAGTGGGGACTCCTACACAGATACGCAGTATTTT.

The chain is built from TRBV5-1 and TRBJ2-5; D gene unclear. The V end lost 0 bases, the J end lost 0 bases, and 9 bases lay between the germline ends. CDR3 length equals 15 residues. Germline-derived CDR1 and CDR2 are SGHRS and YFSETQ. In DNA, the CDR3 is TGCGCCAGCAGCTTGGGCGCAGCGTACCAAGAGACCCAGTACTTC. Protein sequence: CASSLGAAYQETQYF.

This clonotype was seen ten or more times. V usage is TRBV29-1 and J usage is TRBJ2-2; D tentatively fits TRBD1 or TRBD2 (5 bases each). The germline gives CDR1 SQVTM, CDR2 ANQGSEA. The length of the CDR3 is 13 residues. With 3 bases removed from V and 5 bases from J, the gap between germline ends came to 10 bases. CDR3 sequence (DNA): TGCAGCGTTGAGGGGACGCTAACCGGGGAGCTGTTTTTT. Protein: CSVEGTLTGELFF.

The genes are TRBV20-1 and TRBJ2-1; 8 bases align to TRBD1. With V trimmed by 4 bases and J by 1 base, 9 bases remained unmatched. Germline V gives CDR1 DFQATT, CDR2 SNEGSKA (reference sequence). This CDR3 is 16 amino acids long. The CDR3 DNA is TGCAGTGCTAAACACGCAGGGGGCGCTTCCTACAATGAGCAGTTCTTC. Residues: CSAKHAGGASYNEQFF.

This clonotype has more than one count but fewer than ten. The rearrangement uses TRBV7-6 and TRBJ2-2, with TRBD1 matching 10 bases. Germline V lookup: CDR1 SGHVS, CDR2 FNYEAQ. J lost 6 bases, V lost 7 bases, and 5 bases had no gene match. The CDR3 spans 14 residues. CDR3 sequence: CASMGTGVAGELFF. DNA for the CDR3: TGTGCCAGCATGGGGACAGGGGTCGCCGGGGAGCTGTTTTTT.

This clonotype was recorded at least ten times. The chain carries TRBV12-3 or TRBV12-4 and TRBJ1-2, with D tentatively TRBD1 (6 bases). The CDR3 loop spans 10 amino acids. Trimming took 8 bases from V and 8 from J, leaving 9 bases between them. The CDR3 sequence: CASGRGGYTF. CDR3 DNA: TGTGCCAGCGGGAGGGGGGGCTACACCTTC.

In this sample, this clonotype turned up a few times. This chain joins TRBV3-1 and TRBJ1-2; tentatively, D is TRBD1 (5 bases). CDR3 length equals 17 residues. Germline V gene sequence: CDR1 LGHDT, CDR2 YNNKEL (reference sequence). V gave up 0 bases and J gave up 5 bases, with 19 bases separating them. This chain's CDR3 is CASSQEGVSEGRYGYTF. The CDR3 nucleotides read TGTGCCAGCAGCCAAGAAGGGGTTTCGGAGGGCCGGTATGGCTACACCTTC. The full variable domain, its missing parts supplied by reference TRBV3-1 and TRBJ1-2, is DTAVSQTPKYLVTQMGNDKSIKCEQNLGHDTMYWYKQDSKKFLKIMFSYNNKELIINETVPNRFSPKSPDKAHLNLHINSLELGDSAVYFCASSQEGVSEGRYGYTFGSGTRLTVV.

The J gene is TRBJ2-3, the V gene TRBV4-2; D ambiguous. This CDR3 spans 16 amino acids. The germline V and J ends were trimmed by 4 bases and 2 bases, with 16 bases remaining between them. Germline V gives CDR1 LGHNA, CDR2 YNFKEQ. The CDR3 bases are TGTGCCAGCAGCCGAATGGTGGACCGTCCCACAGATACGCAGTATTTT. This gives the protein CASSRMVDRPTDTQYF.

This CDR3 is CASSLGGTSGEQYF. The CDR3 coding sequence is TGTGCCAGCAGCCTCGGGGGGACTAGCGGCGAGCAGTACTTC. The genes are TRBV12-3 or TRBV12-4 and TRBJ2-7; TRBD2 aligns across 11 bases. The J segment lost 6 bases and the V segment lost 6 bases, leaving 7 bases of the junction unmatched. This CDR3 region has 14 residues.

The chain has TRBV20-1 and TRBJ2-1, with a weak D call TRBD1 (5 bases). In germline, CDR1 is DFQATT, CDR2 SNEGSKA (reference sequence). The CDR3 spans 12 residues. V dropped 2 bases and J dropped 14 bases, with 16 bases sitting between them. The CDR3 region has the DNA TGCAGTGCTAGAAAGCAGGGCGGTCTCAAGTTCTTC. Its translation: CSARKQGGLKFF.

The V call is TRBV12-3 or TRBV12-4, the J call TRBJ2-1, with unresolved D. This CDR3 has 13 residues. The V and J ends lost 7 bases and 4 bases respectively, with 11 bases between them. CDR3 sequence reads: CASTEAGYNEQFF. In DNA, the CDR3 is TGTGCCAGCACCGAAGCTGGATACAATGAGCAGTTCTTC.

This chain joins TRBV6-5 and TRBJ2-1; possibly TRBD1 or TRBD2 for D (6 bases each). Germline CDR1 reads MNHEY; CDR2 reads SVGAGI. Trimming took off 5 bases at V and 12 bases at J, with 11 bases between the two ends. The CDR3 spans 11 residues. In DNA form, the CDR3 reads TGTGCCAGCAGTCGGGGGCTCGGGCAGTTCTTC. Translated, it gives CASSRGLGQFF.

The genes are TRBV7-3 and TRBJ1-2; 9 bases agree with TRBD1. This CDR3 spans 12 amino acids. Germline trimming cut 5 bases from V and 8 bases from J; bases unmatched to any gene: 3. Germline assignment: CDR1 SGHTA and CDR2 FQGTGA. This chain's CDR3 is CASSRDRDGYTF. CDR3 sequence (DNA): TGTGCCAGCAGCCGGGACAGGGACGGCTACACCTTC.